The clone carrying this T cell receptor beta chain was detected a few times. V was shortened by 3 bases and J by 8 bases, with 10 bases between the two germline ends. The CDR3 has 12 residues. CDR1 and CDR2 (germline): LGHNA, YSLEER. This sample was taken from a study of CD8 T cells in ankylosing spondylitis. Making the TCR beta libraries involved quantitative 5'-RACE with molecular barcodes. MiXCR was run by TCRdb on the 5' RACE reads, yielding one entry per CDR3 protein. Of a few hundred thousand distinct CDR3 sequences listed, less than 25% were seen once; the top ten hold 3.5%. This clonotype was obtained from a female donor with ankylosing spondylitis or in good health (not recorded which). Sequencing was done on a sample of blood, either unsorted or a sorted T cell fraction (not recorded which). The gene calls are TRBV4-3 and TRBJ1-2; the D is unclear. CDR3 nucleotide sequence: TGCGCCAGCAGCCAGCGGACGGGAGGCTACACCTTC. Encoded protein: CASSQRTGGYTF.